This T cell receptor beta chain derives from a study of shared T cell receptors in the human thymus. The V gene end was trimmed by 4 bases and the J gene end by 1 base; junction bases not matched to a gene: 15. Germline V CDR1 and CDR2: LGHNA, YSLEER. The CDR3 runs 21 residues. This table comes from immunoSEQ multiplex PCR, and its TCRdb copy is limited to in-frame clones, with some not included. The sample holds roughly 560,000 clones, more than 75% seen once. Another study also made use of these data, one on human thymus T cells. That source reports: Surgeons resected thymus tissue during corrective heart surgery. Thymic repertoires from unrelated individuals overlapped highly, related research reported.

This sequence was found in a boy under two years old with a congenital heart defect. Sequenced: thymocytes. The gene calls are TRBV4-3 and TRBJ2-4; 14 bases are a match to TRBD2. The CDR3 coding sequence is TGCGCCAGCAGCCGAGGTCCGGGACTAGCGGGAGAGGGGGCGGCCAAAAACATTCAGTACTTC. Translated, it gives CASSRGPGLAGEGAAKNIQYF.